The 22 T cell receptor beta chains in this list originate from one sample, sequenced in a study of shared clonotypes between healthy human individuals (dated by TCRdb to about 2020). Library creation used the immunoSEQ multiplex PCR assay. The clones in this table, taken by TCRdb from immuneACCESS, are in-frame only. Not every clone is retained; where verified, under half of the shortfall comes from an unresolved V gene, and the cause of the rest is unknown. Recorded for this sample are approximately 600,000 clones; 95% of them occurred a single time. The ten largest clones add up to 0.095% to 0.14% of the sample. CD8 naive samples were obtained by positive selection for CCR7 among CD45RO-negative cells, yielding a CD45RA+CCR7+ population from which TemRA cells were excluded. The specimen was naive CD8+ T cells sorted from blood. The sample's cell subset or site label, in plain terms: CD45RA+CCR7+. The source of these receptors is a woman in her 30s in good health.

The chain recombines TRBV28 with TRBJ2-1, with 7 bases that match TRBD2. CDR3 length equals 15 residues. V lost 2 bases, J lost 3 bases, and 4 bases stayed unmatched. CDR1 MDHEN and CDR2 SYDVKM come from the germline V gene. The CDR3: CASSLMASGYNEQFF. CDR3 DNA sequence: TGTGCCAGCAGTTTAATGGCTAGCGGCTACAATGAGCAGTTCTTC.

CDR3 coding DNA: TGTGCCAGCAGCCCCCGACTGAGCTCCTACGAGCAGTACTTC. Translation gives CASSPRLSSYEQYF. The V gene is TRBV7-9, the J gene TRBJ2-7; D gene unclear. The CDR3 totals 14 residues. CDR1 and CDR2 from the germline V gene are SEHNR and FQNEAQ (reference sequence). V was clipped by 5 bases and J by 0 bases, with 11 bases between them.

V usage is TRBV28 and J usage is TRBJ2-1; a possible D gene is TRBD2 (5 bases). Between the trimmed V and J ends, which lost 3 bases and 8 bases, there was a span of 14 bases. Germline CDR1 is MDHEN and CDR2 is SYDVKM. This CDR3 spans 14 amino acids. The CDR3 loop reads CASSFERRIDEQFF. As DNA, the CDR3 is TGTGCCAGCAGTTTTGAGCGGCGGATCGATGAGCAGTTCTTC.

About this clone itself: Other DNA sequences within the sample encode an identical CDR3. The J gene is TRBJ2-7, the V gene TRBV28; the match to TRBD2 covers 11 bases. V lost 8 bases and J lost 3; bases outside the gene matches: 3. The CDR3 is 13 residues long. Looked up from germline, CDR1 is MDHEN and CDR2 is SYDVKM. CDR3 loop: CASGLAGSYEQYF. For the CDR3, the DNA is TGTGCCAGCGGACTAGCGGGTAGCTACGAGCAGTACTTC.

This clone was counted between two and nine times. This chain joins TRBV11-2 and TRBJ1-2, with D maybe TRBD1 (5 bases). The CDR3 length is 14 residues. Per germline, CDR1 SGHAT and CDR2 FQNNGV. Deletions cut 1 base from V and 6 bases from J, with 12 bases between. The CDR3 loop reads CASSLARVGDGYTF. In DNA, the CDR3 is TGTGCCAGCAGCTTAGCGAGGGTAGGGGATGGCTACACCTTC.

About this clone: Other DNA sequences in this sample translate to the same CDR3. J is TRBJ2-2 and V is TRBV27; unclear D gene. Germline V lookup: CDR1 MNHEY, CDR2 SMNVEV (reference sequence). With 6 bases removed from V and 8 bases from J, the gap between germline ends came to 7 bases. The CDR3 length is 11 residues. The CDR3 sequence: CASSSSGELFF. CDR3 bases: TGTGCCAGCAGCTCTTCGGGGGAGCTGTTTTTT.

The chain couples TRBV30 to TRBJ2-2, with D possibly matching TRBD2 (6 bases). This CDR3 contains 15 residues. Germline V CDR1 and CDR2: GTSNPN, SVGIG (reference sequence). Between the trimmed V and J ends, which lost 1 base and 5 bases, there was a span of 14 bases. In nucleotides, the CDR3 is TGTGCCTGGAGTGGGGGTGCGGGACGGACCGGGGAGCTGTTTTTT. Protein: CAWSGGAGRTGELFF.

J is TRBJ2-5 and V is TRBV13, with D perhaps TRBD1 or TRBD2 (5 bases each). The end of the DNA is better explained by TRBJ2-7, so the J call may be wrong. In germline, CDR1 is PRHDT, CDR2 FYEKMQ (reference sequence). The CDR3 runs to 14 residues. This chain's CDR3 is CASSPRDGNYEQYF. CDR3 nucleotide sequence: TGTGCCAGCAGCCCCCGGGACGGTAACTACGAGCAGTACTTC.

This clone was seen a single time. CDR3: CASSQDRTSGRTGELFF. The CDR3 region has the DNA TGTGCCAGCAGCCAAGATCGGACTAGCGGGAGAACCGGGGAGCTGTTTTTT. This chain connects TRBV4-2 to TRBJ2-2; 13 positions agree with TRBD2. Unmatched junction bases numbered 3, after V lost 0 bases and J lost 5 bases. Germline lookup yields CDR1 LGHNA and CDR2 YNFKEQ. The CDR3 has 17 amino acids.

The CDR3 nucleotides read TGTGCCAGCAGCTTAATCCTAGCGGCTTCACTTTCGGAGACCCAGTACTTC. It translates to CASSLILAASLSETQYF. The chain uses TRBV11-2 and TRBJ2-5, with 7 bases identical to TRBD2. Trimming removed 2 bases from V and 5 bases from J; junction bases left unmatched: 14. In germline, CDR1 is SGHAT, CDR2 FQNNGV. The CDR3 extends over 17 amino acids.

Comment on this clone: The sample contains more than one DNA sequence encoding this CDR3. V is TRBV30 and J is TRBJ2-3, with 13 bases fitting TRBD2. The CDR3 contains 15 residues. With V trimmed by 0 bases and J by 3 bases, 0 bases remained unmatched. Germline values: CDR1 GTSNPN, CDR2 SVGIG (reference sequence). The CDR3 nucleotides are TGTGCCTGGAGTGTACTAGCGGGAGGGACAGATACGCAGTATTTT. Protein sequence: CAWSVLAGGTDTQYF.

This sequence joins TRBV28 and TRBJ2-1; the match to TRBD1 covers 10 bases. Germline loops: CDR1 MDHEN, CDR2 SYDVKM. Germline trimming cut 8 bases from V and 5 bases from J; bases unmatched to any gene: 9. CDR3 length: 15 residues. The CDR3 spells CASGWRGTGDNEQFF. Here the CDR3 DNA reads TGTGCCAGCGGCTGGCGGGGGACAGGGGACAATGAGCAGTTCTTC.

This chain joins TRBV28 and TRBJ2-1; D is perhaps TRBD1 or TRBD2 (5 bases each). V shed 1 base and J shed 7 bases, with 11 bases lying between them. CDR3 length: 14 amino acids. Germline V gives CDR1 MDHEN, CDR2 SYDVKM. This CDR3 is CASSLFGAANEQFF. Here the CDR3 DNA reads TGTGCCAGCAGTTTATTCGGGGCTGCGAATGAGCAGTTCTTC.

This clone was counted a single time. The chain has TRBV19 and TRBJ2-7; D perhaps matches TRBD1 (6 bases). Trimming removed 6 bases from V and 4 bases from J, with 16 bases in between. Germline CDR1 reads LNHDA; CDR2 reads SQIVND (reference sequence). This CDR3 spans 14 amino acids. CDR3 amino acids: CASRRPGGQYEQYF. CDR3 coding DNA: TGTGCCAGTAGGCGACCTGGGGGCCAATACGAGCAGTACTTC.

V gene TRBV29-1 combines with J gene TRBJ2-1; D unresolved. Germline CDR1 and CDR2: SQVTM and ANQGSEA. V was clipped by 4 bases and J by 9 bases, with 13 bases between them. The CDR3 covers 12 residues. CDR3 bases: TGCAGCGTTGGATCGACGGGCGTTGAGCAGTTCTTC. Translation: CSVGSTGVEQFF.

The genes are TRBV10-2 and TRBJ2-7; no firm D call. The CDR3 sequence is 14 residues long. Trimming took off 2 bases at V and 0 bases at J, with 8 bases between the two ends. Looked up from germline, CDR1 is WSHSY and CDR2 is SAAADI. The CDR3 loop reads CASSELRNSYEQYF. The CDR3 DNA is TGCGCCAGCAGTGAGCTGCGAAACTCCTACGAGCAGTACTTC.

The J gene is TRBJ1-2, the V gene TRBV6-5; D is undetermined. The CDR3 is 14 residues long. The germline CDR1 and CDR2 sequences are MNHEY and SVGAGI. The germline V and J ends were trimmed by 2 bases and 0 bases, with 7 bases remaining between them. The CDR3 sequence: CASSYHWANYGYTF. CDR3 nucleotides: TGTGCCAGCAGTTACCATTGGGCTAACTATGGCTACACCTTC.

The genes are TRBV6-5 and TRBJ2-5; TRBD2 matches at 8 bases. The J call may be in error: the DNA end matches TRBJ2-7 better. The CDR3 runs 13 residues. The germline CDR1 and CDR2 sequences are MNHEY and SVGAGI. The CDR3, as DNA: TGTGCCAGCAGTAGCGGGAGTCGGTACGAGCAGTACTTC. It translates to CASSSGSRYEQYF.

This clone was picked up one time. The genes are TRBV27 and TRBJ2-5, with TRBD2 identical over 9 bases. The J call is doubtful: the DNA matches TRBJ2-7 better. The CDR3 has 16 residues. Germline V lookup: CDR1 MNHEY, CDR2 SMNVEV (reference sequence). This CDR3 is CASSLSVAGVGYEQYF. The CDR3 nucleotides are TGTGCCAGCAGTTTATCGGTAGCGGGAGTGGGGTACGAGCAGTACTTC.

J is TRBJ2-2 and V is TRBV4-1, with D tentatively TRBD1 (5 bases). Trimming shortened V by 6 bases and J by 5 bases, and 13 bases separated the two germline ends. CDR1 is MGHRA, CDR2 YSYEKL, per germline. This CDR3 comprises 14 residues. The CDR3 protein is CASRPPGNTGELFF. The CDR3 DNA follows: TGCGCCAGCAGGCCCCCAGGGAATACCGGGGAGCTGTTTTTT.

This chain joins TRBV11-1 and TRBJ2-1; D unresolved. V dropped 3 bases and J dropped 0 bases, with 9 bases sitting between them. The CDR3 is 15 residues long. Germline CDR1 is SGHAT and CDR2 is FQDESV (reference sequence). CDR3 in DNA: TGTGCCAGCAGCTTCGAAGTCAACTCCTACAATGAGCAGTTCTTC. As protein: CASSFEVNSYNEQFF.

The chain has TRBV19 and TRBJ2-1; D remains unclear. The CDR3 sequence is 15 residues long. The germline CDR1 and CDR2 sequences are LNHDA and SQIVND (reference sequence). Trimming removed 3 bases from V and 0 bases from J, with 9 bases in between. CDR3 sequence (DNA): TGTGCCAGTAGTATCGGTCTATACTCCTACAATGAGCAGTTCTTC. As protein: CASSIGLYSYNEQFF. The full variable domain, in which reference TRBV19 and TRBJ2-1 provide the parts outside the CDR3, is DGGITQSPKYLFRKEGQNVTLSCEQNLNHDAMYWYRQDPGQGLRLIYYSQIVNDFQKGDIAEGYSVSREKKESFPLTVTSAQKNPTAFYLCASSIGLYSYNEQFFGPGTRLTVL.